Included here is one T cell receptor (beta chain) sequence, with context. The target antigen is unknown. CDR3 length equals 14 residues. From germline, CDR1 is SGHDT and CDR2 YYEEEE. The ends lost 2 bases at V and 7 bases at J; junction bases unmatched: 2. In replicate PCRs of sorted subsets, approximately 200 ng DNA, about 30,000 T cell genomes, was used. The method was immunoSEQ multiplex PCR; TCRdb's version includes in-frame clones alone and lacks a portion of them. The data show around 610,000 clones, around 96% seen once. This record belongs to a study of shared clonotypes between healthy human individuals. Notes on the study in general: On the whole, naive subsets had larger estimated richness than memory subsets had.

CD8 cells regarded as naive lacked CD45RO, were positively chosen for CCR7, and omitted terminally differentiated effector memory CD45RA+ cells. Free of recent acute infections or vaccinations, the donors were healthy HIV-negative adults. The sample comprised naive CD8+ T cells sorted from blood. The chain employs TRBV5-6 and TRBJ2-3; 12 bases match TRBD2. This receptor was taken from a woman aged 25-40 years in good health. CDR3 in DNA: TGTGCCAGCAGCTTTGGACTAGCGGGAAATACGCAGTATTTT. This encodes CASSFGLAGNTQYF.